The 21 T cell receptor beta chains below come from one sample, sequenced in a study of blood T cell repertoires in COVID-19. Libraries were prepared by immunoSEQ multiplex PCR; TCRdb keeps only in-frame clonotypes and omits some of them. The sample shows 200,000 to 250,000 clones, 84% of them seen only once. The sample taken for sequencing was peripheral blood. These receptors were taken from a woman older than 75 with active or convalescent COVID-19.

The rearrangement uses TRBV11-2 and TRBJ2-1; possible D gene TRBD2, 7 bases. The V and J ends lost 6 bases and 4 bases respectively, with 13 bases between them. In germline, CDR1 is SGHAT, CDR2 FQNNGV. The CDR3 covers 14 residues. CDR3 protein: CASSGGAYYNEQFF. Written as DNA, the CDR3 is TGTGCCAGCAGTGGGGGGGCTTATTACAATGAGCAGTTCTTC.

The table lists this clone with a count of one. The rearrangement uses TRBV6-5 and TRBJ2-1; D unresolved. Trimming cost V 2 bases and J 3 bases, with 8 bases left between them. CDR3 length: 14 residues. Germline-derived CDR1 and CDR2 are MNHEY and SVGAGI. The CDR3 nucleotides read TGTGCCAGCAGTTACGACTTCTACTACAATGAGCAGTTCTTC. Its translation: CASSYDFYYNEQFF.

The gene calls are TRBV7-9 and TRBJ2-1; 7 bases line up with TRBD1. Unmatched junction bases numbered 7, after V lost 4 bases and J lost 10 bases. The CDR3 runs 13 residues. From germline, CDR1 is SEHNR and CDR2 FQNEAQ (reference sequence). CDR3 residues: CASSSTGAVEQFF. The CDR3 region has the DNA TGTGCCAGCAGCTCAACAGGGGCGGTCGAGCAGTTCTTC. The variable domain in full, with the rest retrieved from reference TRBV7-9 and TRBJ2-1, is DTGVSQNPRHKITKRGQNVTFRCDPISEHNRLYWYRQTLGQGPEFLTYFQNEAQLEKSRLLSDRFSAERPKGSFSTLEIQRTEQGDSAMYLCASSSTGAVEQFFGPGTRLTVL.

This chain links TRBV9 with TRBJ2-1; 7 nucleotides align to TRBD1. Germline V CDR1 and CDR2: SGDLS, YYNGEE. Losses at the gene ends were 5 bases for V and 0 bases for J; bases not matched to a gene: 5. This CDR3 contains 15 residues. In nucleotides, the CDR3 is TGTGCCAGCAGGAGAGGGGGCGACTCCTACAATGAGCAGTTCTTC. Its protein is CASRRGGDSYNEQFF.

This rearrangement joins TRBV7-3 to TRBJ2-1; 14 bases line up with TRBD2. The germline gives CDR1 SGHTA, CDR2 FQGTGA. The CDR3 runs 16 residues. The V segment lost 5 bases and the J segment 9 bases; nucleotides outside the gene matches: 9. The DNA for the CDR3 is TGTGCCAGCAGCCCTCGTATTGGGACTAGCGGGAGTGAGCAGTTCTTC. It encodes CASSPRIGTSGSEQFF.

This sequence joins TRBV6-6 and TRBJ1-1; D may be TRBD1 (5 bases). Per germline, CDR1 MNHNY and CDR2 SVGAGI (reference sequence). V was cut by 5 bases and J by 6 bases, with 19 bases left in between. The CDR3 covers 15 residues. The chain's CDR3 is CASSVLVSGAAEAFF. DNA of the CDR3: TGTGCCAGCAGTGTCCTGGTCAGCGGGGCGGCTGAAGCTTTCTTT.

Remarks on this clone: One end of the junction fails to match germline, which may point to a read error. The chain joins TRBV19 to TRBJ1-5; D uncertain. Germline values: CDR1 LNHDA, CDR2 SQIVND (reference sequence). The CDR3 covers 15 residues. The CDR3 nucleotides are TGTGCCAGTACCGGATCTTCGTACAGCAAACAGCCCCAGCATTTT. Its translation is CASTGSSYSKQPQHF.

As DNA, the CDR3 is TGTGCCAGCAGCGTAAGGTCTAGCGGGGGGGATACGCAGTATTTT. Its protein product is CASSVRSSGGDTQYF. This chain uses TRBV9 with TRBJ2-3, with 11 bases lining up with TRBD2. The CDR3 is 15 amino acids. Germline loops: CDR1 SGDLS, CDR2 YYNGEE. J lost 6 bases, V lost 1 base, and 4 bases had no gene match.

The rearrangement links TRBV5-5 to TRBJ1-6; no reliable D call. Germline assignment: CDR1 SGHKS and CDR2 YYEKEE (reference sequence). The CDR3 extends over 15 amino acids. V lost 1 base and J 5 bases, leaving 10 bases between the germline ends. DNA of the CDR3: TGTGCCAGCAGCTTGTACAGCTCAAATAATTCACCCCTCCACTTT. Protein: CASSLYSSNNSPLHF. The full variable domain, completed using reference TRBV5-5 and TRBJ1-6, is DAGVTQSPTHLIKTRGQQVTLRCSPISGHKSVSWYQQVLGQGPQFIFQYYEKEERGRGNFPDRFSARQFPNYSSELNVNALLLGDSALYLCASSLYSSNNSPLHFGNGTRLTVT.

This chain joins TRBV5-1 and TRBJ1-2; D unresolved. This CDR3 contains 13 residues. With 1 base removed from V and 3 bases from J, the gap between germline ends came to 7 bases. Germline values: CDR1 SGHRS, CDR2 YFSETQ. DNA of the CDR3: TGCGCCAGCAGCTTGTCAGCGTACTATGGCTACACCTTC. Amino acid sequence: CASSLSAYYGYTF.

The chain uses TRBV5-1 and TRBJ1-2, with D possibly matching TRBD1 (5 bases). In germline, CDR1 is SGHRS, CDR2 YFSETQ. The CDR3 loop spans 15 amino acids. V was pared by 5 bases and J by 6 bases, with 20 bases between. In nucleotides, the CDR3 is TGCGCCAGCAGGTCCGAAGGGGCAGGGTTAAATGGCTACACCTTC. It translates to CASRSEGAGLNGYTF.

The J gene is TRBJ2-2, the V gene TRBV5-5; D is perhaps TRBD1 (6 bases). The CDR3 spans 15 residues. Trimming left V 4 bases short and J 5 bases short, with 15 bases between. The germline V gene has CDR1 SGHKS and CDR2 YYEKEE (reference sequence). This CDR3 is CASSKQGLGTGELFF. CDR3 bases: TGTGCCAGCAGCAAACAGGGTTTAGGGACCGGGGAGCTGTTTTTT.

The J gene is TRBJ2-3, the V gene TRBV6-5, with 12 bases fitting TRBD2. This CDR3 is built from 15 residues. The germline gives CDR1 MNHEY, CDR2 SVGAGI. V dropped 6 bases and J dropped 4; count of bases not matched to a gene: 5. The CDR3 region is CASRSPSGGADTQYF. The CDR3 DNA sequence: TGTGCCAGCAGATCACCTAGCGGGGGGGCAGATACGCAGTATTTT.

V usage is TRBV5-8 and J usage is TRBJ1-5, with D uncertain. V lost 0 bases and J lost 4, with 5 bases in between. There are 13 residues in the CDR3. CDR1 and CDR2 from the germline V gene are SGHTS and YDEGEE. CDR3 bases: TGTGCCAGCAGCTTGGGGCCGAATCAGCCCCAGCATTTT. Translating it yields CASSLGPNQPQHF.

The chain's CDR3 is CASSLRTSGSYRGGHNEQFF. The DNA of the CDR3 is TGCGCCAGCAGCTTGAGGACTAGCGGGAGCTACCGAGGGGGGCACAATGAGCAGTTCTTC. The chain recombines TRBV5-1 with TRBJ2-1, with 13 bases that match TRBD2. The germline V gene has CDR1 SGHRS and CDR2 YFSETQ. V was pared by 1 base and J by 5 bases, with 15 bases of the junction left unmatched. The CDR3 is made up of 20 amino acids. The complete variable domain, with remaining parts taken from reference TRBV5-1 and TRBJ2-1, reads KAGVTQTPRYLIKTRGQQVTLSCSPISGHRSVSWYQQTPGQGLQFLFEYFSETQRNKGNFPGRFSGRQFSNSRSEMNVSTLELGDSALYLCASSLRTSGSYRGGHNEQFFGPGTRLTVL.

The chain employs TRBV10-3 and TRBJ2-5, with D possibly TRBD2 on 6 matching bases. V lost 4 bases and J 4 bases, leaving 13 bases between the germline ends. The CDR3 consists of 14 residues. CDR1 is ENHRY and CDR2 is SYGVKD in the germline V gene. The CDR3 DNA sequence: TGTGCCATCAGTGGGGCGGGATCACGAGAGACCCAGTACTTC. This codes for CAISGAGSRETQYF.

V usage is TRBV5-1 and J usage is TRBJ1-2; TRBD1 aligns across 7 bases. V lost 4 bases to trimming and J lost 1 base; unmatched junction nucleotides: 7. The CDR3 has 15 residues. From germline, CDR1 is SGHRS and CDR2 YFSETQ. CDR3 amino acids: CASSVGTVNNYGYTF. In nucleotides, the CDR3 is TGCGCCAGCAGCGTTGGGACAGTTAATAACTATGGCTACACCTTC.

The chain links TRBV20-1 to TRBJ2-1; no definite D call. The germline CDR1 and CDR2 sequences are DFQATT and SNEGSKA (reference sequence). The ends were cut back, 5 bases at V and 10 bases at J, with 9 bases in the middle. This CDR3 region has 10 residues. This chain's CDR3 is CSAAWQEQFF. The CDR3 DNA reads as TGCAGTGCTGCTTGGCAAGAGCAGTTCTTC.

This sequence joins TRBV5-1 and TRBJ2-3; the D gene is possibly TRBD2 (5 bases). V was trimmed by 0 bases and J by 4 bases, leaving 9 bases between them. In germline, CDR1 is SGHRS, CDR2 YFSETQ. CDR3 length: 14 amino acids. The CDR3 loop is CASSLVGSADTQYF. DNA of the CDR3: TGCGCCAGCAGCTTGGTAGGGAGCGCAGATACGCAGTATTTT.

The chain joins TRBV7-8 to TRBJ2-7; 11 nucleotides align to TRBD1. V was clipped by 7 bases and J by 7 bases; unmatched bases: 12. Germline-derived CDR1 and CDR2 are SGHVS and FQNEAQ. The CDR3 runs to 15 residues. This chain's CDR3 is CASTHSRTGGMEQYF. CDR3 DNA sequence: TGTGCCAGCACCCATTCCCGGACAGGGGGCATGGAGCAGTACTTC. Full variable domain (remainder filled in from reference TRBV7-8 and TRBJ2-7): GAGVSQSPRYKVAKRGQDVALRCDPISGHVSLFWYQQALGQGPEFLTYFQNEAQLDKSGLPSDRFFAERPEGSVSTLKIQRTQQEDSAVYLCASTHSRTGGMEQYFGPGTRLTVT.

The J gene is TRBJ2-3, the V gene TRBV7-2; 7 bases fit TRBD1. This CDR3 comprises 15 residues. The germline gives CDR1 SGHTA, CDR2 FQGNSA. V lost 1 base, J lost 2 bases, and 3 bases stayed unmatched. The CDR3 DNA sequence: TGTGCCAGCAGCTTAGTCACAGGGGCCACAGATACGCAGTATTTT. It specifies CASSLVTGATDTQYF.